These 6 T cell receptor beta chains were sequenced from one sample in a study of vaccination effects on CD4 cells after COVID-19. Between days 10 and 11 of culture, CD4+ T cells were separated out. Participants each got two BNT162b2 or mRNA-1273 vaccine doses. These TCRs are of unknown antigen specificity. Libraries were prepared by immunoSEQ multiplex PCR; TCRdb keeps only in-frame clonotypes and omits some of them. The table shows approximately 61,000 clones, with approximately 80% occurring only once. The material sequenced was CD4+ T cells from PBMCs cultured without peptide, taken after COVID-19 vaccination. These receptors were collected from a human donor who received a COVID-19 vaccine.

DNA of the CDR3: TGTGCCATCAGTGAGTCAGGGAACACTGAAGCTTTCTTT. Protein product: CAISESGNTEAFF. V and J are TRBV10-3 and TRBJ1-1; D not resolved. The CDR3 is 13 residues long. The V end lost 0 bases, the J end lost 1 base, and 3 bases lay between the germline ends. Germline-derived CDR1 and CDR2 are ENHRY and SYGVKD.

J is TRBJ2-7 and V is TRBV4-1; 8 bases fit TRBD2. The CDR3 loop spans 16 amino acids. The trim removed 2 bases at V and 1 base at J, leaving 7 bases unmatched. Germline V gene data show CDR1 as MGHRA and CDR2 as YSYEKL. The CDR3 sequence: CASSQIALAGSYEQYF. DNA for the CDR3: TGCGCCAGCAGCCAAATCGCGTTAGCGGGGTCCTACGAGCAGTACTTC.

The chain recombines TRBV28 with TRBJ2-1; 8 nucleotides line up with TRBD2. The CDR3 loop spans 14 amino acids. CDR1 and CDR2 (germline): MDHEN, SYDVKM. J lost 9 bases, V lost 6 bases, and 10 bases had no gene match. The CDR3 loop reads CASRGGRPGGEQFF. The DNA for the CDR3 is TGTGCCAGCAGAGGCGGGAGGCCGGGGGGTGAGCAGTTCTTC.

This chain uses TRBV6-1 with TRBJ1-1; D gene ambiguous. Trimming cost V 2 bases and J 1 base, with 8 bases left between them. The CDR3 length is 14 residues. Germline V lookup: CDR1 MNHNS, CDR2 SASEGT. CDR3 sequence reads: CASSELRGNTEAFF. The CDR3 region has the DNA TGTGCCAGCAGTGAATTGCGTGGGAACACTGAAGCTTTCTTT.

J is TRBJ2-7 and V is TRBV2; tentatively, D is TRBD2 (7 bases). This CDR3 spans 15 amino acids. CDR1 and CDR2 from the germline V gene are SNHLY and FYNNEI. V shed 0 bases and J shed 6 bases, with 15 bases lying between them. CDR3 sequence: CASSEAWGAGVEQYF. The CDR3 DNA is TGTGCCAGCAGTGAAGCGTGGGGGGCGGGGGTCGAGCAGTACTTC.

The gene calls are TRBV7-9 and TRBJ2-5, with 7 bases fitting TRBD2. Germline lookup yields CDR1 SEHNR and CDR2 FQNEAQ (reference sequence). The CDR3 totals 15 residues. With V trimmed by 5 bases and J by 4 bases, 10 bases remained unmatched. Here the CDR3 DNA reads TGTGCCAGCAGCAGACTGGAAAGCGGGGTAGAGACCCAGTACTTC. It is translated as CASSRLESGVETQYF.